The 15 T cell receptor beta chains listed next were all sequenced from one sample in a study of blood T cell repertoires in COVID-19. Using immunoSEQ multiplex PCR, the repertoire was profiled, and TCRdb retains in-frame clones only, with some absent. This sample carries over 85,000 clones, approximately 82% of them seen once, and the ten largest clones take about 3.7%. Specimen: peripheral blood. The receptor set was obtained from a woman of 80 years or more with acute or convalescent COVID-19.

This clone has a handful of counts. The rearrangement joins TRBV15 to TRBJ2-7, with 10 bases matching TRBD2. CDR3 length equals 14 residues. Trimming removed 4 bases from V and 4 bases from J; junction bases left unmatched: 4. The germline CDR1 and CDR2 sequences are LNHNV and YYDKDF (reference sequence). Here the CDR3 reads CATSTSGRRYEQYF. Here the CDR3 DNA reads TGTGCCACCAGCACTAGCGGGAGAAGATACGAGCAGTACTTC. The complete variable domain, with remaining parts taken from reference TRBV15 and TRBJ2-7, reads DAMVIQNPRYQVTQFGKPVTLSCSQTLNHNVMYWYQQKSSQAPKLLFHYYDKDFNNEADTPDNFQSRRPNTSFCFLDIRSPGLGDTAMYLCATSTSGRRYEQYFGPGTRLTVT.

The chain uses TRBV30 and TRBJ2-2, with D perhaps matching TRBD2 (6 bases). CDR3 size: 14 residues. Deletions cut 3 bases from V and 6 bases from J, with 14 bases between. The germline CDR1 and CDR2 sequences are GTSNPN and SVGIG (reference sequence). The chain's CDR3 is CAWSPFGGSGELFF. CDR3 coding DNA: TGTGCCTGGAGCCCATTCGGAGGGTCCGGGGAGCTGTTTTTT.

The CDR3 region is CASSLLDQPQHF. CDR3 DNA sequence: TGTGCCAGCAGTTTACTCGATCAGCCCCAGCATTTT. This sequence joins TRBV12-3 or TRBV12-4 and TRBJ1-5; D call uncertain. The CDR3 contains 12 residues. Between the trimmed V and J ends, which lost 2 bases and 5 bases, there was a span of 4 bases.

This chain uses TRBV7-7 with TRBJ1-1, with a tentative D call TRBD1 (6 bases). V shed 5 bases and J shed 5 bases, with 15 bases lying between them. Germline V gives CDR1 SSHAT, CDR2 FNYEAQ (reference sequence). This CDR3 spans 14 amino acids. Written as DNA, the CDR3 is TGTGCCAGCAGCCCTAGCGGGGGCCGGACTGAAGCTTTCTTT. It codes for CASSPSGGRTEAFF.

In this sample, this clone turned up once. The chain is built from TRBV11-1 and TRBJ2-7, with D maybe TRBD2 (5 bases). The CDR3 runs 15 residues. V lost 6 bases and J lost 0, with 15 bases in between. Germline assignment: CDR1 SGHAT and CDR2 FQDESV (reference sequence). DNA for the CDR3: TGTGCCAGCAGGGCCATGGAAGGAGGCTCCTACGAGCAGTACTTC. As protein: CASRAMEGGSYEQYF.

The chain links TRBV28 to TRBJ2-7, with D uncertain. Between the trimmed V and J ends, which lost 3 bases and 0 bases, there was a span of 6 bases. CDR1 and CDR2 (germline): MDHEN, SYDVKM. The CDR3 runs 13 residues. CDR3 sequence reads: CASSFPSSYEQYF. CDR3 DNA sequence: TGTGCCAGCAGTTTCCCTAGCTCCTACGAGCAGTACTTC.

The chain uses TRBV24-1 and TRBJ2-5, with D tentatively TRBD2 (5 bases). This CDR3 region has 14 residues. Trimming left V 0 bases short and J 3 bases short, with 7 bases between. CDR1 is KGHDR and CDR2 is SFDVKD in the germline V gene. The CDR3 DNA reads TGTGCCACCAGTGATTTGGGAGGAGAAGAGACCCAGTACTTC. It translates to CATSDLGGEETQYF.

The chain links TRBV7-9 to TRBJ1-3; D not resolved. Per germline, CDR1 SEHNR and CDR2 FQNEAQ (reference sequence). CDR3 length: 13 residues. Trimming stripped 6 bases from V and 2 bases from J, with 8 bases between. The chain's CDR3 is CASRSLPGNTIYF. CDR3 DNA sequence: TGTGCCAGCAGATCTCTACCTGGAAACACCATATATTTT.

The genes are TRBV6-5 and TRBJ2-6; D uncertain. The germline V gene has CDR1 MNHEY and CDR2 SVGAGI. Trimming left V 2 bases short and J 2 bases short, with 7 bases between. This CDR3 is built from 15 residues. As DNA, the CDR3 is TGTGCCAGCAGTTACCAAACGGCTGGGGCCAACGTCCTGACTTTC. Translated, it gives CASSYQTAGANVLTF.

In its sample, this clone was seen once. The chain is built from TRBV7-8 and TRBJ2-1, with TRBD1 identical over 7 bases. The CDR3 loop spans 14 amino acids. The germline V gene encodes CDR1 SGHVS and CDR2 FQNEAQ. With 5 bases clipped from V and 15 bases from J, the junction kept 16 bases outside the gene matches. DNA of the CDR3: TGTGCCAGCAGCCCCGGGACAGTTACGGCCATGTGGTTCTTC. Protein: CASSPGTVTAMWFF. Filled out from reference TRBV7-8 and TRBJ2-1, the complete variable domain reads GAGVSQSPRYKVAKRGQDVALRCDPISGHVSLFWYQQALGQGPEFLTYFQNEAQLDKSGLPSDRFFAERPEGSVSTLKIQRTQQEDSAVYLCASSPGTVTAMWFFGPGTRLTVL.

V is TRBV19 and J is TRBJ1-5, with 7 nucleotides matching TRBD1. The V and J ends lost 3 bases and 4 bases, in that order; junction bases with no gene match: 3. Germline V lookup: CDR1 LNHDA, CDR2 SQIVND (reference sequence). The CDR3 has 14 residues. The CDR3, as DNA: TGTGCCAGTAGTATTCGACAGGGAAATCAGCCCCAGCATTTT. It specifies CASSIRQGNQPQHF.

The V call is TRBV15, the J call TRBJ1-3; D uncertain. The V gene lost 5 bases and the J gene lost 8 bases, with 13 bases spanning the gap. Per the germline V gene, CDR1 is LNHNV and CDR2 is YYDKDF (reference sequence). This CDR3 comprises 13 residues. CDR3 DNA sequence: TGTGCCACCAGCCCCCGGTTCGAGGACACCATATATTTT. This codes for CATSPRFEDTIYF.

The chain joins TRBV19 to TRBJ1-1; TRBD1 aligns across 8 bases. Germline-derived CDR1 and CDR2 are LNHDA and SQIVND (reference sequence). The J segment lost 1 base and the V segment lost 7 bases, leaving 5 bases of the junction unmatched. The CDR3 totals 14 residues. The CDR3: CASIHRGGNTEAFF. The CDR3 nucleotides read TGTGCCAGTATCCACAGGGGGGGGAACACTGAAGCTTTCTTT.

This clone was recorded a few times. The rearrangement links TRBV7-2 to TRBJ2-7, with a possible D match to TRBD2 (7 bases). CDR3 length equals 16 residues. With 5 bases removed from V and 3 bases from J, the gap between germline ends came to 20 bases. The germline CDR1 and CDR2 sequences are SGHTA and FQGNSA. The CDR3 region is CASSQSRGASGYEQYF. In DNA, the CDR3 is TGTGCCAGCAGCCAATCCCGGGGGGCTAGCGGCTACGAGCAGTACTTC.

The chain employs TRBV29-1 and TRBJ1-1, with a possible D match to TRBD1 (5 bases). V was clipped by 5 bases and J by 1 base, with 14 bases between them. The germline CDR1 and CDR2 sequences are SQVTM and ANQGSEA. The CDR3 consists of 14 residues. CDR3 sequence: CSVLPSTANTEAFF. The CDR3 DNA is TGCAGCGTTTTGCCCTCGACAGCGAACACTGAAGCTTTCTTT.